The 16 T cell receptor beta chains below were found in one sample sequenced in a study of blood T cells in healthy people across ages. Primers used in a second PCR of roughly 7 to 11 cycles were a sample-barcoded 5' primer and a J-beta primer mix. TCRdb used MiXCR to reprocess the 5' RACE reads, holding one entry per CDR3 protein. Among 790,000 or so distinct CDR3 sequences listed, more than 35% were seen once. The sequencing input was blood. These receptors were obtained from an elderly man in good health.

Concerning this clonotype: A junction boundary mismatches the germline segment, possibly from a read error. The rearrangement uses TRBV12-3 or TRBV12-4 and TRBJ2-1, with 10 bases lining up with TRBD2. The CDR3 extends over 15 amino acids. For the CDR3, the DNA is TGTGCCAGCAGTTTATCTAGCGGGAGTAAAAATGAGCAATACTTC. Translating gives CASSLSSGSKNEQYF.

The gene calls are TRBV15 and TRBJ2-3; D is unclear. Germline loops: CDR1 LNHNV, CDR2 YYDKDF (reference sequence). The CDR3 loop spans 13 amino acids. V gave up 5 bases and J gave up 1 base, with 7 bases separating them. The CDR3 DNA reads as TGTGCCACCAGCGAACGGGGCACAGATACGCAGTATTTT. This gives the protein CATSERGTDTQYF.

The chain is built from TRBV5-1 and TRBJ2-7; TRBD2 matches at 12 bases. The germline V gene has CDR1 SGHRS and CDR2 YFSETQ. The CDR3 is made up of 15 amino acids. With 4 bases clipped from V and 2 bases from J, the junction kept 4 bases outside the gene matches. The CDR3 DNA reads TGCGCCAGCAGCGCTGGACTAGCGGGAACCTACGAGCAGTACTTC. Amino acid sequence: CASSAGLAGTYEQYF.

J is TRBJ2-5 and V is TRBV6-5; 8 nucleotides agree with TRBD1. The assigned J gene may be wrong: the sequence end matches TRBJ2-7 better. Per germline, CDR1 MNHEY and CDR2 SVGAGI. The CDR3 has 15 amino acids. CDR3 region: CASSFTQGGSYEQYF. As DNA, the CDR3 is TGTGCCAGCAGTTTCACACAGGGGGGTTCCTACGAGCAGTACTTC.

This clonotype occurred once. The chain recombines TRBV27 with TRBJ2-7; D gene uncertain. The CDR3 totals 13 residues. Germline values: CDR1 MNHEY, CDR2 SMNVEV (reference sequence). V was shortened by 10 bases and J by 0 bases, with 13 bases between the two germline ends. The chain's CDR3 is CATMTRSSYEQYF. The DNA for the CDR3 is TGTGCCACCATGACTCGAAGCTCCTACGAGCAGTACTTC.

This rearrangement joins TRBV12-3 or TRBV12-4 to TRBJ2-3, with D hard to call. This CDR3 has 14 amino acids. The V end was cut by 3 bases, the J end by 11 bases, with 18 bases between. CDR3 amino acids: CASSLRVGTDVQYF. The CDR3 DNA sequence: TGTGCCAGCAGTTTGAGAGTGGGCACAGATGTGCAGTATTTT.

The chain combines TRBV7-2 with TRBJ2-1; 10 bases are shared with TRBD2. Per the germline V gene, CDR1 is SGHTA and CDR2 is FQGNSA. This CDR3 has 15 residues. The ends lost 0 bases at V and 8 bases at J; junction bases unmatched: 4. The CDR3 DNA sequence: TGTGCCAGCAGCTTAGCGGCTAGCGGGAGTGATGAGCAGTTCTTC. The encoded protein is CASSLAASGSDEQFF.

This clonotype was observed a handful of times. The chain links TRBV7-2 to TRBJ1-1; TRBD1 matches at 7 bases. Germline assignment: CDR1 SGHTA and CDR2 FQGNSA. The trim removed 6 bases at V and 4 bases at J, leaving 14 bases unmatched. The CDR3 has 16 amino acids. For the CDR3, the DNA is TGTGCCAGCAGACGGGACAGAAATAGTTTGCGCACTGAAGCTTTCTTT. Encoded protein: CASRRDRNSLRTEAFF.

This clonotype has a single count. The chain is built from TRBV20-1 and TRBJ2-5; the D is unclear. V lost 6 bases, J lost 4 bases, and 21 bases lay in between. The CDR3 sequence is 15 residues long. CDR1 is DFQATT and CDR2 is SNEGSKA in the germline V gene (reference sequence). CDR3 protein: CSAISEGPHVETQYF. As DNA, the CDR3 is TGCAGTGCCATTTCCGAAGGGCCTCACGTAGAGACCCAGTACTTC.

This clonotype was observed many times. V is TRBV5-1 and J is TRBJ2-7; 9 nucleotides match TRBD1. The CDR3 has 14 amino acids. The V segment lost 5 bases and the J segment 6 bases; nucleotides outside the gene matches: 9. Per germline, CDR1 SGHRS and CDR2 YFSETQ. Written as DNA, the CDR3 is TGCGCCAGCAGTTCGCGAGGGACAGGGAGCGAGCAGTACTTC. This translates into CASSSRGTGSEQYF.

The rearrangement uses TRBV28 and TRBJ1-5; 7 positions match TRBD1. There are 18 residues in the CDR3. J gave up 3 bases and V 5 bases, and 16 bases lay outside the gene matches. Germline V gives CDR1 MDHEN, CDR2 SYDVKM. This chain's CDR3 is CASSPLTGTESLNQPQHF. CDR3 coding DNA: TGTGCCAGCAGTCCTTTAACCGGGACAGAAAGTCTCAATCAGCCCCAGCATTTT.

The table lists this clonotype with many counts. V and J are TRBV29-1 and TRBJ1-2; D is uncertain. The germline gives CDR1 SQVTM, CDR2 ANQGSEA. CDR3 size: 11 residues. Trimming cost V 4 bases and J 5 bases, with 8 bases left between them. Here the CDR3 reads CSVGEGYGYTF. CDR3 sequence (DNA): TGCAGCGTTGGTGAAGGGTATGGCTACACCTTC.

This clonotype was detected a few times. The genes are TRBV29-1 and TRBJ2-1; no reliable D call. V lost 6 bases to trimming and J lost 9 bases, with 21 bases between them. From germline, CDR1 is SQVTM and CDR2 ANQGSEA. This CDR3 has 14 residues. CDR3 sequence reads: CSVVTARLVSEQFF. For the CDR3, the DNA is TGCAGCGTGGTGACGGCCCGTTTAGTGAGTGAGCAGTTCTTC.

The genes are TRBV12-3 or TRBV12-4 and TRBJ2-3, with 14 bases lining up with TRBD2. This CDR3 spans 17 amino acids. With 8 bases clipped from V and 6 bases from J, the junction kept 13 bases outside the gene matches. CDR3 nucleotide sequence: TGTGCCAGCGGTCCACAATTGGGACTAGCGGGGGATGATACGCAGTATTTT. Its protein is CASGPQLGLAGDDTQYF.

The chain joins TRBV2 to TRBJ2-7; TRBD1 aligns across 9 bases. With V trimmed by 6 bases and J by 6 bases, 12 bases remained unmatched. Looked up from germline, CDR1 is SNHLY and CDR2 is FYNNEI. The CDR3 covers 15 residues. CDR3 DNA: TGTGCCAGCAGATACGCCGGGACAGGGAACGGCGAGCAGTACTTC. Amino acid sequence: CASRYAGTGNGEQYF.

As regards this clonotype: It may be a read error: a sequence one base away is much more abundant. The V gene is TRBV7-2, the J gene TRBJ2-5; no firm D call. The CDR3 covers 15 residues. V was cut by 5 bases and J by 11 bases, with 24 bases left in between. The germline CDR1 and CDR2 sequences are SGHTA and FQGNSA. CDR3 DNA: TGTGCCAGCAGCCCCCGGCACAGCAATCTTAATGAGCAGTACTTC. Its translation is CASSPRHSNLNEQYF.